This record concerns one T cell receptor beta chain sequence. The CDR3 contains 11 residues. V was pared by 10 bases and J by 6 bases, with 11 bases between. Germline V lookup: CDR1 MDHEN, CDR2 SYDVKM. The data are from a study of blood T cell repertoires in COVID-19. Study overall: Researchers got acute and convalescent COVID-19 samples from the United States, Italy and Spain. Sources were T cells, B-cell-depleted T cells, or PBMCs; the material itself was cDNA or gDNA.

Those enrolled in Seattle joined during active infection and were followed longitudinally afterward. Sequencing was performed with immunoSEQ multiplex PCR; in TCRdb, only in-frame clones are kept and a portion is missing. This table holds approximately 46,000 clones, 81% found once. This TCR came from a woman at least 80 years old with COVID-19, enrolled during active disease. V is TRBV28 and J is TRBJ2-3; the D is unclear. Specimen: peripheral blood. The CDR3 DNA sequence: TGTGCCATCACGACGAGGGATACGCAGTATTTT. Amino acid sequence: CAITTRDTQYF.